The clone carrying this TCR beta chain was recorded only once. Its target is not known. Profiling relied on immunoSEQ multiplex PCR, and the TCRdb table lists in-frame clones only, not all of them. In the table there are 70,000 to 90,000 clones, around four fifths of which are singletons. The CDR3 is 17 residues long. Germline CDR1 is SGHRS and CDR2 is YFSETQ. Trimming cost V 2 bases and J 7 bases, with 19 bases left between them. This record belongs to a study of OX40 agonist ivuxolimab in advanced cancers. The overall study: Clinicians treated patients with ivuxolimab, an agonistic anti-OX40 (CD134) antibody. Hepatocellular carcinoma, melanoma, renal cell or head and neck cancer was diagnosed in the dose-escalation patients.

Study-wide results and limits: Some of the nonresponding patients also showed low levels of normalized T-cell clonal expansion.

The sequencing used CD4+ or CD8+ T cells sorted from blood, collected in a trial of the OX40 agonist ivuxolimab. The receptor comes from an adult with an advanced solid tumor such as melanoma, head and neck, liver or kidney cancer. V usage is TRBV5-1 and J usage is TRBJ1-6; D perhaps matches TRBD1 (5 bases). The CDR3 reads CASSLRGLGSGNSPLHF. CDR3 DNA sequence: TGCGCCAGCAGCTTAAGGGGCCTAGGGTCTGGAAATTCACCCCTCCACTTT.